This passage covers 5 T cell receptor beta chains from one sample sequenced in a study of siplizumab effects on memory and regulatory T cells. Repertoires were generated with immunoSEQ multiplex PCR, while TCRdb's copy carries only in-frame clones and drops some. The table has some 110,000 clones, around 94% seen once. Sequencing was done on a sample of non-Treg CD4+ T cells sorted from blood. Receptors originate from a human donor in good health.

The chain uses TRBV29-1 and TRBJ2-7; a weak D match, TRBD1 (6 bases). V lost 6 bases and J lost 4, with 10 bases in between. Germline CDR1 and CDR2: SQVTM and ANQGSEA. CDR3 length: 11 amino acids. This chain's CDR3 is CSVAGEYEQYF. CDR3 DNA: TGCAGCGTCGCAGGGGAATACGAGCAGTACTTC.

This rearrangement joins TRBV18 to TRBJ1-2, with D unresolved. Trimming left V 2 bases short and J 4 bases short, with 14 bases between. This CDR3 contains 15 residues. Germline-derived CDR1 and CDR2 are KGHSH and LQKENI. CDR3: CASSPGDHLAYGYTF. The CDR3 bases are TGTGCCAGCTCACCAGGGGATCACCTTGCCTATGGCTACACCTTC.

The genes are TRBV5-1 and TRBJ2-2, with 9 bases that match TRBD2. From germline, CDR1 is SGHRS and CDR2 YFSETQ. This CDR3 contains 15 residues. Trimming at V came to 4 bases and at J to 5 bases, leaving 6 bases not matched to a gene. The CDR3 DNA is TGCGCCAGCAGCAACAGTAGCGGGGGTACCGGGGAGCTGTTTTTT. It translates to CASSNSSGGTGELFF.

This sequence joins TRBV18 and TRBJ2-7; D is unclear. Germline loops: CDR1 KGHSH, CDR2 LQKENI. CDR3 length: 13 residues. Between the trimmed V and J ends, which lost 2 bases and 5 bases, there was a span of 10 bases. The chain's CDR3 is CASSPVAPHEQYF. The CDR3 region has the DNA TGTGCCAGCTCACCAGTGGCACCCCACGAGCAGTACTTC.

The table lists this clone with a count of one. The rearrangement joins TRBV6-1 to TRBJ2-5; 11 positions agree with TRBD2. The J call may be in error: the DNA end matches TRBJ2-7 better. CDR3 length: 15 residues. The germline V gene encodes CDR1 MNHNS and CDR2 SASEGT. The CDR3 nucleotides read TGTGCCAGCAGTGAAGGGGCTAGCGGGGGGTACGAGCAGTACTTC. It is translated as CASSEGASGGYEQYF.